This is a list of T cell receptor beta chains from one sample in a study of regulatory T cells in long-lasting Graves disease. TCRdb analysed the multiplex PCR reads with MiXCR anew, one entry per CDR3 protein. The sample has roughly 260,000 distinct CDR3 sequences; approximately 20% are singletons. The sample was also reused in another study, on T cells in Graves' hyperthyroidism and ophthalmopathy.

The sequenced sample was peripheral blood mononuclear cells (PBMCs), obtained at new diagnosis, from a patient treated with antithyroid drugs. These receptors came from a woman under 40 with Graves disease. CDR3s include the opening cysteine and the closing phenylalanine or tryptophan. D genes are given only for firm matches. The listing skips clone size in some rows; elsewhere it reads once, few, many or a size class.

>TRBJ1-2|TRBD1|TRBV7-3|.
CASRGTGGRQNYGYTF
TGTGCCAGCAGAGGGACAGGGGGCCGGCAAAACTATGGCTACACCTTC
>TRBJ1-2|.|TRBV6-1|many
CAVGRSDGYTF
TGTGCCGTGGGACGTAGCGATGGCTACACCTTC
>TRBJ1-5|.|TRBV19|many
CASSLRRQTYQPQHF
TGTGCCAGTAGTCTTCGAAGACAGACCTATCAGCCCCAGCATTTT
>TRBJ1-2|TRBD1|TRBV6-2/TRBV6-3|.
CASRTGSYGYTF
TGTGCCAGCAGGACAGGGAGCTATGGCTACACCTTC
>TRBJ2-5|.|TRBV3-1|many
CASSQDLETQYF
TGTGCCAGCAGCCAAGATTTGGAGACCCAGTACTTC
>TRBJ2-1|.|TRBV6-2/TRBV6-3|few
CASSIDMYNEQFF
TGTGCCAGCAGCATAGACATGTACAATGAGCAGTTCTTC
>TRBJ1-2|.|TRBV6-2/TRBV6-3|.
CASSWDFGSSSYTF
TGTGCCAGCAGCTGGGATTTTGGGAGTTCCAGCTACACCTTC
>TRBJ1-5|TRBD1|TRBV15|many
CATSGIDRADQPQHF
TGTGCCACCAGTGGGATCGACAGGGCTGATCAGCCCCAGCATTTT
>TRBJ2-1|TRBD2|TRBV9|.
CASSLLAGGFNEQFF
TGTGCCAGCAGCCTACTAGCGGGGGGGTTCAATGAGCAGTTCTTC
>TRBJ1-1|TRBD1|TRBV7-9|many
CASSSFRRQGETEAFF
TGTGCCAGCAGCTCCTTTAGAAGACAGGGAGAGACTGAAGCTTTCTTT
>TRBJ2-7|.|TRBV7-9|many
CASSVGSGNEQYF
TGTGCCAGCAGCGTCGGGTCTGGGAACGAGCAGTACTTC